The 25 T cell receptor beta chains listed next were all sequenced from one sample in a study of early T cells in non-severe SARS-CoV-2 infection (dated by TCRdb to about 2021). Libraries came from 5' RACE. The sequencer was a NextSeq 500. The raw public reads went through TCRdb reprocessing: fastp at Q25, MiXCR clone calling, in-frame beta chains kept. Every CDR3 protein is listed once, alongside the most common genes and DNA of its rows. The sample table shows nearly 60,000 distinct CDR3 sequences, and approximately 11% are seen once. In total, the top ten clones hold approximately 9.8% of the sample. Sample: whole blood. These TCRs come from an adult who was a healthcare worker with PCR-confirmed SARS-CoV-2 infection or an uninfected control (not recorded which).

The CDR3 region is CASRLTGELSGNTIYF. The CDR3 DNA reads as TGTGCCAGCAGGCTGACAGGGGAACTCTCTGGAAACACCATATATTTT. The chain has TRBV6-5 and TRBJ1-3; TRBD1 matches 8 bases. The CDR3 has 16 amino acids. In germline, CDR1 is MNHEY, CDR2 SVGAGI. With V trimmed by 6 bases and J by 0 bases, 7 bases remained unmatched.

The chain joins TRBV11-3 to TRBJ1-1; TRBD1 is a possible D gene (5 bases). V was shortened by 5 bases and J by 3 bases, with 16 bases between the two germline ends. The CDR3 runs to 15 residues. Germline CDR1 reads SGHNT; CDR2 reads YENEEA. The CDR3 nucleotides are TGTGCCAGCAGCCATCTTGGGGGTTTCGACACTGAAGCTTTCTTT. Its protein product is CASSHLGGFDTEAFF.

This clonotype has a count of ten or more. This chain connects TRBV9 to TRBJ1-1; 7 positions agree with TRBD1. Germline V CDR1 and CDR2: SGDLS, YYNGEE. The CDR3 covers 15 residues. V lost 5 bases and J lost 4; bases outside the gene matches: 11. CDR3 bases: TGTGCCAGCAGTCCTATGACAGGGTTTGGCACTGAAGCTTTCTTT. Its translation is CASSPMTGFGTEAFF.

This clonotype was counted only a few times. The chain links TRBV11-2 to TRBJ2-2, with 11 bases that match TRBD2. With V trimmed by 1 base and J by 15 bases, 4 bases remained unmatched. The CDR3 is 13 amino acids. Germline CDR1 is SGHAT and CDR2 is FQNNGV. CDR3: CASSLVSSGRMFF. DNA for the CDR3: TGTGCCAGCAGCTTAGTCTCTAGCGGGAGGATGTTTTTT.

This clonotype occurred many times. This chain connects TRBV6-1 to TRBJ1-1; D ambiguous. CDR1 is MNHNS and CDR2 is SASEGT in the germline V gene. This CDR3 spans 14 amino acids. Trimming left V 3 bases short and J 1 base short, with 9 bases between. CDR3 amino acids: CASSEVSPNTEAFF. CDR3 coding DNA: TGTGCCAGCAGTGAGGTCAGCCCGAACACTGAAGCTTTCTTT.

This clonotype was seen many times. This chain connects TRBV7-8 to TRBJ2-7; 7 bases map to TRBD2. The CDR3 totals 14 residues. CDR1 is SGHVS, CDR2 FQNEAQ, per germline. V lost 2 bases to trimming and J lost 3 bases; unmatched junction nucleotides: 4. CDR3 DNA: TGTGCCAGCAGCTTATATCAGCGGGACTACGAGCAGTACTTC. Its translation: CASSLYQRDYEQYF.

The chain links TRBV7-9 to TRBJ1-1, with D maybe TRBD1 (6 bases). This CDR3 is built from 14 residues. V was trimmed by 5 bases and J by 2 bases, leaving 12 bases between them. In germline, CDR1 is SEHNR, CDR2 FQNEAQ (reference sequence). The CDR3: CASSPVQGNTEAFF. The CDR3, as DNA: TGTGCCAGCAGCCCCGTACAGGGAAACACTGAAGCTTTCTTT.

This clonotype was seen many times. This rearrangement joins TRBV12-3 or TRBV12-4 to TRBJ1-2; 7 bases map to TRBD1. The CDR3 consists of 13 residues. J was trimmed by 7 bases and V by 7 bases; bases with no gene match: 9. This chain's CDR3 is CASTKWDSSGYTF. CDR3 coding DNA: TGTGCCAGCACCAAATGGGACAGCTCTGGCTACACCTTC.

The rearrangement joins TRBV5-1 to TRBJ2-2; tentatively, D is TRBD2 (6 bases). CDR1 and CDR2 from the germline V gene are SGHRS and YFSETQ. The ends were cut back, 4 bases at V and 6 bases at J, with 7 bases in the middle. The CDR3 runs 12 residues. The CDR3 sequence is CASSPGAGELFF. CDR3 DNA sequence: TGCGCCAGCAGCCCGGGGGCCGGGGAGCTGTTTTTT.

The V and J genes are TRBV6-2 or TRBV6-3 and TRBJ2-2; the match to TRBD2 covers 12 bases. V was pared by 4 bases and J by 3 bases, with 9 bases of the junction left unmatched. Germline V gives CDR1 MNHEY, CDR2 SVGEGT. This CDR3 contains 18 residues. CDR3 bases: TGTGCCAGCAGTTGGCTAGCGGGAGGGCCGCGGGACACCGGGGAGCTGTTTTTT. Translation: CASSWLAGGPRDTGELFF.

This clonotype was counted at least ten times. The CDR3 sequence: CASSPLTGAYNEQFF. The CDR3 nucleotides read TGTGCCAGCTCACCATTAACAGGCGCTTACAATGAGCAGTTCTTC. The chain carries TRBV18 and TRBJ2-1; D is possibly TRBD1 (5 bases). The V and J ends lost 2 bases and 4 bases respectively, with 12 bases between them. Germline V gives CDR1 KGHSH, CDR2 LQKENI. The length of the CDR3 is 15 residues.

There are many counts of this clonotype. The V call is TRBV27, the J call TRBJ2-7, with 12 bases identical to TRBD2. Unmatched junction bases numbered 1, after V lost 6 bases and J lost 7 bases. This CDR3 is built from 12 residues. Germline values: CDR1 MNHEY, CDR2 SMNVEV (reference sequence). The CDR3 loop reads CASRLAGGEQYF. In nucleotides, the CDR3 is TGTGCCAGCAGACTAGCGGGGGGAGAGCAGTACTTC.

In this sample, this clonotype turned up many times. The gene calls are TRBV6-6 and TRBJ2-5; 7 bases agree with TRBD1. V shed 2 bases, J shed 10 bases, and the junction held 19 bases outside the gene matches. The length of the CDR3 is 17 residues. CDR1 and CDR2 from the germline V gene are MNHNY and SVGAGI (reference sequence). The CDR3 spells CASSYRPDREIRESQYF. CDR3 DNA sequence: TGTGCCAGCAGTTACCGACCCGACAGGGAGATTCGAGAAAGCCAGTACTTC.

This clonotype was recorded many times. CDR3 DNA: TGTGCCAGCAGCGTTTCGCCAGGGGCGGAAGAGACCCAGTACTTC. This encodes CASSVSPGAEETQYF. This chain joins TRBV9 and TRBJ2-5, with a possible D match to TRBD1 (6 bases). The V end was cut by 2 bases, the J end by 3 bases, with 14 bases between. CDR3 size: 15 residues. The germline gives CDR1 SGDLS, CDR2 YYNGEE.

J is TRBJ2-3 and V is TRBV6-5; 7 nucleotides agree with TRBD1. The germline V gene has CDR1 MNHEY and CDR2 SVGAGI. The CDR3 covers 14 residues. After removal of 5 bases from V and 2 bases from J, the junction contained 4 bases not matched to a gene. The chain's CDR3 is CASSRTGNTDTQYF. The CDR3 coding sequence is TGTGCCAGCAGTCGGACAGGAAACACAGATACGCAGTATTTT.

This clonotype has ten or more counts. The chain recombines TRBV5-6 with TRBJ1-5; D gene ambiguous. Germline V gene sequence: CDR1 SGHDT, CDR2 YYEEEE. Trimming removed 10 bases from V and 1 base from J, with 21 bases in between. The CDR3 sequence is 16 residues long. CDR3 loop: CAAFKPGRGSNQPQHF. The CDR3 DNA reads TGTGCCGCTTTTAAACCGGGCCGCGGAAGCAATCAGCCCCAGCATTTT.

V gene TRBV15 combines with J gene TRBJ2-5; D uncertain. Germline loops: CDR1 LNHNV, CDR2 YYDKDF (reference sequence). Trimming removed 0 bases at V and 2 bases at J, with 13 bases between. The CDR3 consists of 16 residues. CDR3 sequence (DNA): TGTGCCACCAGCAGAGATCGAAACAGTCGGCAAGAGACCCAGTACTTC. Translation gives CATSRDRNSRQETQYF.

This clonotype appeared many times. The CDR3 reads CASTAPTGSSGNTIYF. Here the CDR3 DNA reads TGTGCCAGTACCGCTCCGACAGGGTCCTCTGGAAACACCATATATTTT. The V gene is TRBV19, the J gene TRBJ1-3; 7 bases map to TRBD1. CDR3 length: 16 amino acids. V dropped 7 bases and J dropped 0; count of bases not matched to a gene: 9. Germline CDR1 reads LNHDA; CDR2 reads SQIVND (reference sequence).

The V gene is TRBV14, the J gene TRBJ2-1, with D uncertain. The CDR3 covers 13 residues. The germline V gene encodes CDR1 SGHDN and CDR2 FVKESK. The V gene lost 0 bases and the J gene lost 11 bases, with 11 bases spanning the gap. The CDR3 is CASSQDRGRKQFF. DNA for the CDR3: TGTGCCAGCAGCCAAGATCGAGGTCGAAAGCAGTTCTTC.

The chain uses TRBV20-1 and TRBJ1-5; D is possibly TRBD1 (6 bases). The germline gives CDR1 DFQATT, CDR2 SNEGSKA (reference sequence). The CDR3 runs to 16 residues. Trimming shortened V by 2 bases and J by 0 bases, and 14 bases separated the two germline ends. For the CDR3, the DNA is TGCAGTGCTAGACGGGCAGGGGAGGGTAGCAATCAGCCCCAGCATTTT. As protein: CSARRAGEGSNQPQHF.

This clonotype was observed a handful of times. This chain links TRBV6-6 with TRBJ2-7; 9 bases map to TRBD1. The CDR3 length is 14 residues. Trimming cost V 11 bases and J 5 bases; bases outside gene matches: 13. The V gene's germline CDR1 is MNHNY and CDR2 SVGAGI (reference sequence). CDR3 residues: CACLASGTGNEQYF. The DNA for the CDR3 is TGTGCCTGCCTCGCATCCGGGACAGGGAACGAGCAGTACTTC.

This clonotype showed up many times. The V gene is TRBV3-1, the J gene TRBJ1-5; perhaps TRBD1 as D (5 bases). V was trimmed by 1 base and J by 9 bases, leaving 13 bases between them. CDR1 and CDR2 from the germline V gene are LGHDT and YNNKEL (reference sequence). The CDR3 contains 14 residues. This CDR3 is CASSQVAGLPPQHF. In nucleotides, the CDR3 is TGTGCCAGCAGCCAAGTTGCGGGACTCCCGCCCCAGCATTTT.

This clonotype has ten or more counts. J is TRBJ2-1 and V is TRBV2, with TRBD1 matching 7 bases. The CDR3 consists of 13 residues. The ends lost 6 bases at V and 8 bases at J; junction bases unmatched: 7. Germline CDR1 is SNHLY and CDR2 is FYNNEI. The CDR3: CASRRGREDEQFF. The CDR3 DNA is TGTGCCAGCAGGAGGGGGCGCGAAGATGAGCAGTTCTTC.

This clonotype was seen only a few times. The V and J genes are TRBV6-5 and TRBJ1-1, with unresolved D. The CDR3 spans 14 residues. The V end was cut by 0 bases, the J end by 5 bases, with 10 bases between. Germline CDR1 reads MNHEY; CDR2 reads SVGAGI. The chain's CDR3 is CASSYSEGGTEAFF. CDR3 sequence (DNA): TGTGCCAGCAGTTACTCGGAGGGCGGAACTGAAGCTTTCTTT.

This clonotype has more than one count but fewer than ten. This chain connects TRBV1 to TRBJ2-3. TRBV1 is recorded as a pseudogene. This CDR3 is 11 amino acids long. The CDR3: CTSSRTDTQYF. The CDR3 DNA sequence: TGCACCAGCAGCCGCACAGATACGCAGTATTTT.